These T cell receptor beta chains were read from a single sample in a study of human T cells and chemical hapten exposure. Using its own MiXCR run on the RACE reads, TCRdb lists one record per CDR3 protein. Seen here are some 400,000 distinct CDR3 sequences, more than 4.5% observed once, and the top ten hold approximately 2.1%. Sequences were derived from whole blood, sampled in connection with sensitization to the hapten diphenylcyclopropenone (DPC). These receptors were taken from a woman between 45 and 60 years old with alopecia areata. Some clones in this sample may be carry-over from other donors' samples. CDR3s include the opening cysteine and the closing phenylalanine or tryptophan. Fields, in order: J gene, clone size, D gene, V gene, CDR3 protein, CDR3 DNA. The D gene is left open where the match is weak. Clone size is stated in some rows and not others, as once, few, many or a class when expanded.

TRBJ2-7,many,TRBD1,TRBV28,CASSPDREIAYEQYF,TGTGCCAGCAGTCCCGACAGGGAAATCGCCTACGAGCAGTACTTC
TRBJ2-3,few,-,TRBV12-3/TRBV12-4,CASRPTGTTDTQYF,TGTGCCAGCAGACCAACAGGGACTACAGATACGCAGTATTTT
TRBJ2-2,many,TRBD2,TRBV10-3,CAITGTSGSGELFF,TGTGCCATCACCGGGACTAGCGGGAGCGGGGAGCTGTTTTTT
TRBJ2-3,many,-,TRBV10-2,CASGGGDTQYF,TGCGCCAGCGGAGGAGGGGATACGCAGTATTTT
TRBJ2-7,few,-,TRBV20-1,CSARPSRIHEQYF,TGCAGTGCTAGACCTAGTAGGATCCACGAGCAGTACTTC
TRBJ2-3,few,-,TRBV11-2,CASSLLYGTDTQYF,TGTGCCAGCAGCTTATTATATGGCACAGATACGCAGTATTTT
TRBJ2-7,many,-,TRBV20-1,CSARDSQSSYEQYF,TGCAGTGCTAGAGATTCCCAAAGCTCCTACGAGCAGTACTTC
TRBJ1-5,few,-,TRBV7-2,CASSHSWDQPQHF,TGTGCCAGCAGCCACAGCTGGGATCAGCCCCAGCATTTT
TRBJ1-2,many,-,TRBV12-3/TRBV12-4,CATTWDTYGYTF,TGTGCCACCACCTGGGACACCTATGGCTACACCTTC
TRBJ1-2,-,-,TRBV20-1,CSARDPRAAYGYTF,TGCAGTGCTAGAGATCCCAGGGCTGCCTATGGCTACACCTTC
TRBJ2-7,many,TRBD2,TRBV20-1,CSAIRLGETSSEQYF,TGCAGTGCTATTCGATTAGGCGAGACTAGCTCCGAGCAGTACTTC
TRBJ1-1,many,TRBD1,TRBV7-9,CASSSPGRGSLAEAFF,TGTGCCAGCAGCTCTCCGGGCAGGGGGTCTCTTGCTGAAGCTTTCTTT
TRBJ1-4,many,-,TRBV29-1,CSVRRRSATNEKLFF,TGCAGCGTTCGGCGGAGAAGTGCAACTAATGAAAAACTGTTTTTT
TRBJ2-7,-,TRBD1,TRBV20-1,CSARKPGQVISYEQYF,TGCAGTGCTAGGAAACCGGGACAGGTCATTTCCTACGAGCAGTACTTC
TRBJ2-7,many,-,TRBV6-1,CASSPTAERQYF,TGTGCCAGCAGCCCTACAGCCGAGCGGCAGTACTTC
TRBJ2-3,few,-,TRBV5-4,CASSLAVYPGLVEADTQYF,TGTGCCAGCAGCTTGGCGGTGTACCCGGGACTGGTTGAGGCAGATACGCAGTATTTT
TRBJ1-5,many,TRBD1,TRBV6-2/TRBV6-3,CASSYSGQGQQQPQHF,TGTGCCAGCAGTTACTCAGGACAGGGGCAACAGCAGCCCCAGCATTTT
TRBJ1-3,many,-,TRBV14,CASSQWTGATGNTIYF,TGTGCCAGCAGCCAATGGACGGGAGCTACCGGAAACACCATATATTTT
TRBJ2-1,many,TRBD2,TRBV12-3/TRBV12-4,CASSLLAGGRNEQFF,TGTGCCAGCAGTCTACTAGCGGGAGGGCGGAATGAGCAGTTCTTC
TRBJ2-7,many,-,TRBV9,CASSTSSRAQYEQYF,TGTGCCAGCAGCACCAGTTCTCGGGCCCAATACGAGCAGTACTTC
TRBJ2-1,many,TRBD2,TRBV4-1,CASSQEATSGINEQFF,TGCGCCAGCAGCCAAGAGGCGACTAGCGGCATAAATGAGCAGTTCTTC
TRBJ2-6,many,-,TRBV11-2,CASSSLQAGANVLTF,TGTGCCAGCAGTAGCCTCCAGGCTGGGGCCAACGTCCTGACTTTC
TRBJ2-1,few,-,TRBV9,CASSVVRSISYNEQFF,TGTGCCAGCAGCGTAGTCCGCTCTATCTCCTACAATGAGCAGTTCTTC
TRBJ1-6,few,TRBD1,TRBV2,CASSEWTGGANSPLHF,TGTGCCAGCAGTGAATGGACAGGGGGCGCAAATTCACCCCTCCACTTT
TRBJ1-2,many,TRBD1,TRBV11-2,CASSTGTGGFGYTF,TGTGCCAGCAGCACCGGGACAGGGGGCTTCGGCTACACCTTC
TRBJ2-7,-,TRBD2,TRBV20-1,CSARGGSGTFSEQYF,TGCAGTGCTAGAGGAGGAAGCGGGACCTTCTCCGAGCAGTACTTC
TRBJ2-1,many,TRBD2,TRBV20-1,CSASPLAGGGNEQFF,TGCAGTGCTAGCCCCCTAGCGGGGGGCGGCAATGAGCAGTTCTTC
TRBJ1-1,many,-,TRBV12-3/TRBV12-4,CASGAPGMGTEAFF,TGTGCCAGCGGGGCGCCAGGGATGGGGACTGAAGCTTTCTTT
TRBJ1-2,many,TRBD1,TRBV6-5,CASSYAGQGPGGYTF,TGTGCCAGCAGTTACGCGGGACAGGGTCCCGGTGGCTACACCTTC
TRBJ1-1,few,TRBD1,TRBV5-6,CASSLVRDRSLAAFF,TGTGCCAGCAGCTTGGTTCGGGACAGGAGTCTTGCAGCTTTCTTT
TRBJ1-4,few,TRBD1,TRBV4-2,CASRREGQGTQKLFF,TGTGCCAGCAGAAGGGAAGGACAGGGGACACAAAAACTGTTTTTT
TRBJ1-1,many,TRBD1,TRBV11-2,CASSPGTGLRTEAFF,TGTGCCAGCAGCCCCGGGACAGGGTTAAGGACTGAAGCTTTCTTT
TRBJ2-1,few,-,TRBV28,CASSLWAGGLYNEQFF,TGTGCCAGCAGTTTATGGGCAGGGGGGCTCTACAATGAGCAGTTCTTC
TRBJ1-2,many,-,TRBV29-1,CSPTRAPFYGYTF,TGCAGCCCCACGAGGGCACCCTTCTATGGCTACACCTTC
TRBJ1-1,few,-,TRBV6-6,CASNPSAGNTEAFF,TGTGCCAGCAACCCATCGGCAGGGAACACTGAAGCTTTCTTT
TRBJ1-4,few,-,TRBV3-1,CASSSVLTNEKLFF,TGTGCCAGCAGTTCGGTCTTGACTAATGAAAAACTGTTTTTT
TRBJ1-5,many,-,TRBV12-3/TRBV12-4,CASSFAGIDQPQHF,TGTGCCAGCAGTTTTGCCGGGATCGATCAGCCCCAGCATTTT
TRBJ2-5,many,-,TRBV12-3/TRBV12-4,CASQLGGVETQYF,TGTGCCAGCCAATTGGGGGGTGTAGAGACCCAGTACTTC
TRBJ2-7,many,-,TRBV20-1,CSALPDSTYEQYF,TGCAGTGCTCTCCCAGACAGTACCTACGAGCAGTACTTC
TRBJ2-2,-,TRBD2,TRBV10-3,CAISAPRLAGANTGELFF,TGTGCCATCAGTGCACCCCGACTAGCGGGGGCGAACACCGGGGAGCTGTTTTTT
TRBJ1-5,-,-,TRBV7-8,CASSPHVGSNQPQHF,TGTGCCAGCAGCCCCCACGTGGGTAGCAATCAGCCCCAGCATTTT
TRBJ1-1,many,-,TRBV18,CASSPSFGGTEAFF,TGTGCCAGCTCACCATCATTTGGGGGCACTGAAGCTTTCTTT
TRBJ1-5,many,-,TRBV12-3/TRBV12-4,CASSGTSNQPQHF,TGTGCCAGCTCAGGGACTAGCAATCAGCCCCAGCATTTT
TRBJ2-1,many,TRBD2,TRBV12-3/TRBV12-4,CASSLPGTSGGSSYNEQFF,TGTGCCAGCAGTTTACCCGGGACTAGCGGGGGAAGCTCCTACAATGAGCAGTTCTTC
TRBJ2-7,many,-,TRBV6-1,CASSEGRLPYEQYF,TGTGCCAGCAGTGAAGGGCGACTGCCCTACGAGCAGTACTTC
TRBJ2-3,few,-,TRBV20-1,CSAPPPGVTDTQYF,TGCAGTGCCCCCCCTCCGGGCGTAACAGATACGCAGTATTTT
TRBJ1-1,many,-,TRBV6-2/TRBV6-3,CASSYSRDASMNTEAFF,TGTGCCAGCAGTTACTCGCGGGACGCGTCTATGAACACTGAAGCTTTCTTT
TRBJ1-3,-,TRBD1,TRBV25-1,CASSEFGRGQGNTIYF,TGTGCCAGCAGTGAATTCGGCAGGGGGCAAGGAAACACCATATATTTT
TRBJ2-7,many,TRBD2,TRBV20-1,CSARKGLAEHYEQYF,TGCAGTGCGAGAAAGGGACTAGCGGAGCACTACGAGCAGTACTTC
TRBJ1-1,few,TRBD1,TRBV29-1,CSARPPGQPTTEAFF,TGCAGCGCCCGCCCACCGGGACAGCCTACTACTGAAGCTTTCTTT
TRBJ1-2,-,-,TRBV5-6,CASSLTGEDGYTF,TGTGCCAGCAGCTTGACAGGTGAAGATGGCTACACCTTC